This T cell receptor (beta chain) was found in a study of OX40 agonist ivuxolimab in advanced cancers. Sequencing was performed with immunoSEQ multiplex PCR; in TCRdb, only in-frame clones are kept and a portion is missing. The repertoire holds about 79,000 clones, with roughly four fifths as singletons. Anyone with autoimmune disease history or systemic immunosuppression was excluded. Samples were taken at baseline and on day 1 of cycles 4 and 7. The source material was CD4+ or CD8+ T cells sorted from blood, sampled in a trial of the OX40 agonist ivuxolimab. The TCR originated in an adult with an advanced solid tumor such as melanoma, head and neck, liver or kidney cancer.

The CDR3 protein is CASSLAQNYGYTF. CDR3 DNA: TGTGCCAGCAGCTTGGCACAGAACTATGGCTACACCTTC. V is TRBV5-6 and J is TRBJ1-2; D ambiguous. The V end was cut by 0 bases, the J end by 2 bases, with 5 bases between. CDR1 and CDR2 (germline): SGHDT, YYEEEE. This CDR3 region has 13 residues.